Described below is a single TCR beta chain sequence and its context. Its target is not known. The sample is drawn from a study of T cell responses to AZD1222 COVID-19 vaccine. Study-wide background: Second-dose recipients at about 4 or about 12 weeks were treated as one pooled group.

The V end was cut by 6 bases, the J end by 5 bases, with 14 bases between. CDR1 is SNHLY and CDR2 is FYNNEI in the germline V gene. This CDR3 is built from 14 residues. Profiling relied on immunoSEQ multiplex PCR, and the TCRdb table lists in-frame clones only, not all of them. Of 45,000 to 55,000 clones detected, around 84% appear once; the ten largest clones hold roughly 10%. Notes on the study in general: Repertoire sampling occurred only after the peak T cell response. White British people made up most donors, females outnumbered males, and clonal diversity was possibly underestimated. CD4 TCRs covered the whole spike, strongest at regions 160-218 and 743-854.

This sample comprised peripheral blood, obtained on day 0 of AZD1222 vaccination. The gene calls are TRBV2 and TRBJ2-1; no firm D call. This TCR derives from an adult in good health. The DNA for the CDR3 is TGTGCCAGCAGCCCCCTGGTGGGCCACAATGAGCAGTTCTTC. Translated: CASSPLVGHNEQFF.